This paragraph reports one TCR beta chain. This sample stems from a study of blood T cell repertoires in COVID-19. Sequencing was performed with immunoSEQ multiplex PCR; in TCRdb, only in-frame clones are kept and a portion is missing. The sample records 100,000 or so clones, approximately 90% being singletons. Germline V gives CDR1 MNHEY, CDR2 SVGEGT. The V gene lost 6 bases and the J gene lost 7 bases, with 16 bases spanning the gap. The CDR3 loop spans 14 amino acids. The source material was peripheral blood. The receptor comes from a man aged 60 to 69 with acute or convalescent COVID-19. V usage is TRBV6-2 or TRBV6-3 and J usage is TRBJ1-5, with a weak D call TRBD1 (5 bases). CDR3 in DNA: TGTGCCAGCAGATACGGGCAGGGTAACCAGCCCCAGCATTTT. It translates to CASRYGQGNQPQHF.